This T cell receptor (beta chain) derives from a study of brain T cells in children with intractable seizures. Notes on the study in general: Only CDR3 sequence similarity suggested viral specificity, without known HCMV serostatus.

A word on this clone: Its specificity is not known.

Repertoires were generated with immunoSEQ multiplex PCR, while TCRdb's copy carries only in-frame clones and drops some. The table has 60,000 to 65,000 clones, approximately 95% seen once; the top ten hold 0.3% to 0.4%. V lost 7 bases to trimming and J lost 3 bases; unmatched junction nucleotides: 6. Germline lookup yields CDR1 SGDLS and CDR2 YYNGEE. CDR3 size: 13 residues. V is TRBV9 and J is TRBJ2-5, with 7 bases fitting TRBD1. This receptor was obtained from a boy under two years old with focal cortical dysplasia and intractable seizures. This specimen consisted of peripheral blood, obtained at surgery. The CDR3 DNA reads TGTGCCAGCGCTCAGGGGGTAGAAGAGACCCAGTACTTC. It encodes CASAQGVEETQYF.